The entry below gives a single T cell receptor beta chain sequence along with its context. Libraries were prepared by immunoSEQ multiplex PCR; TCRdb keeps only in-frame clonotypes and omits some of them. The sample has some 99,000 clones; approximately 93% are singletons. The V end was cut by 4 bases, the J end by 0 bases, with 14 bases between. CDR3 length equals 15 residues. Germline lookup yields CDR1 SGDLS and CDR2 YYNGEE. This sample was included in a study of T cell changes during pregnancy in multiple sclerosis. Here the sequenced sample was peripheral blood, taken after pregnancy. The chain employs TRBV9 and TRBJ2-7; D may be TRBD2 (5 bases). This clonotype was sampled from a female donor with multiple sclerosis, enrolled in a pregnancy study. The CDR3 bases are TGTGCCAGCAGCACCGGACTTAGGAGCTCCTACGAGCAGTACTTC. This gives the protein CASSTGLRSSYEQYF. Using reference TRBV9 and TRBJ2-7 for the parts outside the CDR3, the full variable domain is DSGVTQTPKHLITATGQRVTLRCSPRSGDLSVYWYQQSLDQGLQFLIQYYNGEERAKGNILERFSAQQFPDLHSELNLSSLELGDSALYFCASSTGLRSSYEQYFGPGTRLTVT.